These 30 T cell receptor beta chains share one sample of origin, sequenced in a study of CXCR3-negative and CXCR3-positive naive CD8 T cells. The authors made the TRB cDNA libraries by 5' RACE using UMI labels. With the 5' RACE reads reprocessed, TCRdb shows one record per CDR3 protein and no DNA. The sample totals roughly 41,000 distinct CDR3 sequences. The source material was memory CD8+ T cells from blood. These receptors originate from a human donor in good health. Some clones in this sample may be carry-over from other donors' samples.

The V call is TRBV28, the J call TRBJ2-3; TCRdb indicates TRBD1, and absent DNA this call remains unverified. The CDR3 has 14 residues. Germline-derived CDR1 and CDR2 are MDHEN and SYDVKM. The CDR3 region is CASSLIREIDTQYF.

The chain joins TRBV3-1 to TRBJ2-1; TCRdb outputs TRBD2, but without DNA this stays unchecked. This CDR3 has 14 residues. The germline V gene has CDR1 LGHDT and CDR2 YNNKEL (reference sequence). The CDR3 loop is CATGTRLSYNEQFF.

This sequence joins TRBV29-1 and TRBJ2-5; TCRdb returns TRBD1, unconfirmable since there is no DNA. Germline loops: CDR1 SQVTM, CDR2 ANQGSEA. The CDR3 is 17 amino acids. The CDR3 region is CSVEERGAGVVLETQYF.

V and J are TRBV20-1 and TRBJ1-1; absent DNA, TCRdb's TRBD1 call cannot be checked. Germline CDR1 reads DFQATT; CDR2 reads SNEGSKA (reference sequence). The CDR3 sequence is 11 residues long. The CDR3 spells CSAPGVTEAFF.

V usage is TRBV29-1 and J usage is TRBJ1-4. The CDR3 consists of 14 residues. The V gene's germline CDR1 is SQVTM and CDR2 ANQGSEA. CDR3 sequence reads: CSVEVGDTNEKLFF.

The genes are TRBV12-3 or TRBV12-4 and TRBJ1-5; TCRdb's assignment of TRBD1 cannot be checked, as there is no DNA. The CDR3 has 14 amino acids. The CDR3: CASRLDRADQPQHF.

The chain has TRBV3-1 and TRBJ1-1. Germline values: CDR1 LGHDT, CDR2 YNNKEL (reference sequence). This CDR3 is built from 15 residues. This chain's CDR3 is CASCQDRGPWTEAFF.

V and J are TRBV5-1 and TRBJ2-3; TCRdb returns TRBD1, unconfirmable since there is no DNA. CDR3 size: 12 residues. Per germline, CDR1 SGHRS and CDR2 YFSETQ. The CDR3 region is CASSEGPDTQYF.

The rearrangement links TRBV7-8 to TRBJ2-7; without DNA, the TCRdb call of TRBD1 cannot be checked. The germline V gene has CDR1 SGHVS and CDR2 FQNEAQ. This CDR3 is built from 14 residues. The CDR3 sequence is CASSRPGQRYEQYF.

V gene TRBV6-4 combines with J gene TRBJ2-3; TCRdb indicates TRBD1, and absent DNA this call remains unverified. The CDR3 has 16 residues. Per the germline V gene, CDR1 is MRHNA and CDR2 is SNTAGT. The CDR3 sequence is CASSATGGERTDTQYF.

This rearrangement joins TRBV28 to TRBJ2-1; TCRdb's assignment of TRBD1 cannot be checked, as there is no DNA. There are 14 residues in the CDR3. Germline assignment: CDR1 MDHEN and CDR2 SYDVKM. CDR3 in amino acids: CASSWGWNYNEQFF. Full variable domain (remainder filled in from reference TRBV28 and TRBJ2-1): DVKVTQSSRYLVKRTGEKVFLECVQDMDHENMFWYRQDPGLGLRLIYFSYDVKMKEKGDIPEGYSVSREKKERFSLILESASTNQTSMYLCASSWGWNYNEQFFGPGTRLTVL.

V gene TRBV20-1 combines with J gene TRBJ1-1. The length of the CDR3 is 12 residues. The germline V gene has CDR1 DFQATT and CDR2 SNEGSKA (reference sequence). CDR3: CSAPKGNTEAFF.

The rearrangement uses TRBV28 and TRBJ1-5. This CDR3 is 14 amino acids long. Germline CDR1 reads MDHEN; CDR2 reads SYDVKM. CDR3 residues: CASNDNPGNQPQHF.

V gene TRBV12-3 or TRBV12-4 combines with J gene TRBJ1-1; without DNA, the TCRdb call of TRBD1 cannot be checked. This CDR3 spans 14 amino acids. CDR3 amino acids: CASSFTGVRTEAFF.

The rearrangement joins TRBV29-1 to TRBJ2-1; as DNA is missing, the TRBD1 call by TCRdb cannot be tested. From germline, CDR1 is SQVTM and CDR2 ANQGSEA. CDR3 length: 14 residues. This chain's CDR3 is CSVEVQGNYNEQFF.

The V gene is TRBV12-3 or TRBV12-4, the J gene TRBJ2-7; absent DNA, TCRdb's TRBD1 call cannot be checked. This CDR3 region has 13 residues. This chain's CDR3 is CASSPDRTYEQYF.

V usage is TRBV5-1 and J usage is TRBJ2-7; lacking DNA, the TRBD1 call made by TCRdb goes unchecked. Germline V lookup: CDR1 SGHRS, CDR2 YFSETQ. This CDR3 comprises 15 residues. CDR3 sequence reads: CASNPIGVGSYEQYF. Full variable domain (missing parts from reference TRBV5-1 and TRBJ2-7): KAGVTQTPRYLIKTRGQQVTLSCSPISGHRSVSWYQQTPGQGLQFLFEYFSETQRNKGNFPGRFSGRQFSNSRSEMNVSTLELGDSALYLCASNPIGVGSYEQYFGPGTRLTVT.

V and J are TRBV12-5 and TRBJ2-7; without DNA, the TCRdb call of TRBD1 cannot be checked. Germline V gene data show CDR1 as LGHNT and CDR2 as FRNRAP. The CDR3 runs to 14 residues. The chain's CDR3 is CASPSERTTYEQYF.

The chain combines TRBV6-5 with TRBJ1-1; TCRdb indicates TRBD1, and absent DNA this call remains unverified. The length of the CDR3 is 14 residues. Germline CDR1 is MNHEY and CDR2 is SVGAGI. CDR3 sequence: CASSYGGQITEAFF.

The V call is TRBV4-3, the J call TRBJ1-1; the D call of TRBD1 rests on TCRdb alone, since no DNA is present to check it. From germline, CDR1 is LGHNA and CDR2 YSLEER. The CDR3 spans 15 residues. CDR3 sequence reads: CASSQVTRGHTEAFF.

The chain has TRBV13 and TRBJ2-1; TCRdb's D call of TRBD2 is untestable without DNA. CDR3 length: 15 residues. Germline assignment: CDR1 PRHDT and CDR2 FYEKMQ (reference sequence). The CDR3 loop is CASSPGTRGDNEQFF.

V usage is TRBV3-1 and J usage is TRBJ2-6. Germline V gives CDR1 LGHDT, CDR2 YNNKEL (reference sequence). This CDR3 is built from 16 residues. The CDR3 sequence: CASSQRRNSGANVLTF.

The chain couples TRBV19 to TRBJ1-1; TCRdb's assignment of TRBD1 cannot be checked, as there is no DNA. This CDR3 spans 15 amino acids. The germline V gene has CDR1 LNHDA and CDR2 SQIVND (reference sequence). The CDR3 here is CATHPTGGASTEAFF. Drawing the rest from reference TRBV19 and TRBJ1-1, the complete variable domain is DGGITQSPKYLFRKEGQNVTLSCEQNLNHDAMYWYRQDPGQGLRLIYYSQIVNDFQKGDIAEGYSVSREKKESFPLTVTSAQKNPTAFYLCATHPTGGASTEAFFGQGTRLTVV.

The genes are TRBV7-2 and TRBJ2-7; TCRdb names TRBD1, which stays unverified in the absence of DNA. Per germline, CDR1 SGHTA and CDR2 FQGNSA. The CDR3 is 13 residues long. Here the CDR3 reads CASSLGPVYEQYF.

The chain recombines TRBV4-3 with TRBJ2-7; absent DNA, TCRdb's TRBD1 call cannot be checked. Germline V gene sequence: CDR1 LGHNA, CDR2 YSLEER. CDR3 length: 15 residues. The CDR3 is CASSQEVAGMHEQYF.

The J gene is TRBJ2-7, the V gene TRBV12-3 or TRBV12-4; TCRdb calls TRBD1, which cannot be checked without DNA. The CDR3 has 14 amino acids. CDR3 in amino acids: CASSPWDGTYEKYF.

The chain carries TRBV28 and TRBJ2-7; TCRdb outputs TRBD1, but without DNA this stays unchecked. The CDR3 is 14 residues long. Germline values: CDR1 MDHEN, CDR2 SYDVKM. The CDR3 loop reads CASSLTRGVGEQYF.

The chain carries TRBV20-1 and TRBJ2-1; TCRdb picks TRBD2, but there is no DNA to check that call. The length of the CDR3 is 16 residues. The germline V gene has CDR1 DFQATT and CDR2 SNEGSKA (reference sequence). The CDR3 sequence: CSARWEGTSGGREQFF.

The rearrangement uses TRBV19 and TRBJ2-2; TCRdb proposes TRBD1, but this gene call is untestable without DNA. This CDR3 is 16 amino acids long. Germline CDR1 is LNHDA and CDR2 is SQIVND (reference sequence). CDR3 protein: CASSMGSRGPTGELFF.

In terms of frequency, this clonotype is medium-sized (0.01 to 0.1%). The CDR3 sequence is CASKRDRGWNTEAFF. The chain employs TRBV12-3 or TRBV12-4 and TRBJ1-1; the D call from TCRdb, TRBD1, cannot be confirmed without DNA. This CDR3 contains 15 residues.